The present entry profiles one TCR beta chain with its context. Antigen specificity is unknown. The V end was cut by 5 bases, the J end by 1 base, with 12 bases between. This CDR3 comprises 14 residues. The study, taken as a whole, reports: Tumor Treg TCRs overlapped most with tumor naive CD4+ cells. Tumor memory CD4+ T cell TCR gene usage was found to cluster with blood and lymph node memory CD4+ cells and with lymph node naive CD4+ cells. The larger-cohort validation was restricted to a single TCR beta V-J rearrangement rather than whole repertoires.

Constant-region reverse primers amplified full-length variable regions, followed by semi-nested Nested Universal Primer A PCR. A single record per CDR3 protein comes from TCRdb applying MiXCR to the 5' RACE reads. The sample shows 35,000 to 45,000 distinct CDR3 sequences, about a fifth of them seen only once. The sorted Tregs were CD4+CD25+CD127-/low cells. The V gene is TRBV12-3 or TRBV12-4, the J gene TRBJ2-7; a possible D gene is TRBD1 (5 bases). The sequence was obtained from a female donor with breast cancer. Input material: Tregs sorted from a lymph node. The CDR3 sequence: CASSPQTESYEQYF. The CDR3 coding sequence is TGTGCCAGCAGTCCCCAGACAGAATCCTACGAGCAGTACTTC.